This TCR beta chain comes out of a study of technical replicates of blood from a handful of donors. Measured with immunoSEQ multiplex PCR; TCRdb has only the in-frame clones, and not every one. The table has under 95,000 clones, around 92% seen once. Specimen: T cells isolated from PBMCs. The clonotype comes from a human donor in good health. Some clones in this sample may be carry-over from other donors' samples.

CDR3 nucleotide sequence: TGCGCCAGCAGCTTAGGCATATATAGCGGGAGTAGGAGGGGAAAAGAGACCCAGTACTTC. Protein sequence: CASSLGIYSGSRRGKETQYF. The genes are TRBV5-1 and TRBJ2-5; 9 nucleotides align to TRBD2. Losses at the gene ends were 2 bases for V and 3 bases for J; bases not matched to a gene: 20. Germline V CDR1 and CDR2: SGHRS, YFSETQ. The CDR3 is 20 amino acids.